This T cell receptor (beta chain) was found in a study of blood T cell repertoires in COVID-19 (dated by TCRdb to between 2020 and 2021). Context from the whole study: Collaborator samples came from the United States, Italy and Spain and covered acute and convalescent phases of COVID-19. A de-identified subject ID, COVID-19 status, age in years and sex were almost always included in the sample metadata. Where available, HLA class I and class II types were obtained from metadata supplied by the sample provider rather than from assay-based typing. A freely available public database, intended as a resource for researchers studying the immune response to SARS-CoV-2, is where the repertoires were released. The material from the prospective study consisted of cDNA or gDNA derived from T cells, B-cell-depleted T cells, or PBMCs. The dataset comprised deeply sampled blood TCRbeta repertoires from subjects exposed to, actively infected with, or recovered from COVID-19. The samples were drawn from two sources: the first 160 participants of the ongoing ImmuneRACE study, and 950 to 1,500 subjects contributed by 6 global collaborators. The research as a whole found: Clinical and demographic metadata were provided uncurated, with the amount varying by source and participant.

The immunoSEQ Assay, a bias-controlled multiplex PCR, was used to amplify TCRbeta CDR3 regions from genomic DNA. The paper's data handling went like this. The number of nucleated cells in each sample was estimated by amplification of reference gene primers within the assay. To quantify the absolute abundance of each unique TCRbeta CDR3 rearrangement, sequence reads were collapsed and filtered. For each sample, productive Simpson clonality was calculated as the square root of Simpson's diversity index over productive rearrangements. TCRdb's version of the immuneACCESS table is confined to in-frame rearrangements and falls short of the full clone set. An unresolved V gene accounts for under half of the shortfall where checked; the remainder is of unknown origin. V and J calls and clone size are given by that table; D and trimming were obtained from the DNA. For this sample there are some 200,000 clones; roughly 88% appear just once. More than 1.2% of the sample is held by the ten biggest clonotypes.

Another Seattle source contributed samples from volunteer blood donors who had recovered from COVID-19. Whole blood was collected in K2EDTA tubes by collaborating institutions according to the institutions' own protocols. For TCRbeta analysis, collaborators shipped samples as frozen whole blood, isolated PBMCs, or DNA extracted from either of those sample types. As concerns this clone: Its antigen is still unknown. No base-level quality is on record; no much larger clone is a single base apart.

CDR1 is given as SGDLS and CDR2 as YYNGEE, both from the germline V gene. Reading from cysteine to phenylalanine, the CDR3 counts 14 amino acids. The retained sequence is limited to the CDR3, 42 bases, with the frame set at the first base. V loses 3 bases, J loses 3 bases, and the germline ends lie 12 bases apart. Source material: peripheral blood. This TCR derives from a woman aged 40 to 55 who had recovered from COVID-19. The V and J genes are TRBV9 and TRBJ1-1; the best D guess is TRBD1, with 5 bases matching. The CDR3 protein is CASSATGGDTEAFF. In nucleotides, the sequence is TGTGCCAGCAGCGCAACCGGAGGGGACACTGAAGCTTTCTTT.